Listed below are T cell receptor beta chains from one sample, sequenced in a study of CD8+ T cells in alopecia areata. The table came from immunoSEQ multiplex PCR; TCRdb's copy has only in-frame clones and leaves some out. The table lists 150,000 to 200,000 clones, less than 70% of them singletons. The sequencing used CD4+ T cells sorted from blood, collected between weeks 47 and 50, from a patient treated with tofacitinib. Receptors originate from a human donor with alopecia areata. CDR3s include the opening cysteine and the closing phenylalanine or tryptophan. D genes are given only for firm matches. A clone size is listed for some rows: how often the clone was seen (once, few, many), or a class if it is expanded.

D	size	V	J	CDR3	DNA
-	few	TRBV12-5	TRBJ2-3	CASGLANTDTQYF	TGTGCTAGTGGTTTGGCGAATACAGATACGCAGTATTTT
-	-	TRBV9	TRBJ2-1	CASSATGITYNEQFF	TGTGCCAGCAGCGCTACAGGGATTACCTACAATGAGCAGTTCTTC
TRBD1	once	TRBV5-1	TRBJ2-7	CASSTGTGEDLYF	TGCGCCAGCAGCACCGGGACAGGGGAAGATTTGTACTTC
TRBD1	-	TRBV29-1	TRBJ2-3	CSVVPITGGTDTQYF	TGCAGCGTCGTCCCCATCACAGGGGGCACAGATACGCAGTATTTT
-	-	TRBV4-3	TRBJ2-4	CASSQGLVLAKNIQYF	TGCGCCAGCAGCCAAGGACTAGTCTTAGCCAAAAACATTCAGTACTTC
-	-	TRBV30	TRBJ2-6	CAWARQPGANVLTF	TGTGCCTGGGCGCGACAACCTGGGGCCAACGTCCTGACTTTC
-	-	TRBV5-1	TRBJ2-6	CASSQDLSGANVLTF	TGCGCCAGCAGCCAGGACCTCTCTGGGGCCAACGTCCTGACTTTC
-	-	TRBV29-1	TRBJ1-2	CSVTPILSYGYTF	TGCAGCGTCACCCCGATCCTCAGCTATGGCTACACCTTC
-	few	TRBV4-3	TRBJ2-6	CASSELGSGANVLTF	TGCGCCAGCAGCGAACTAGGGTCTGGGGCCAACGTCCTGACTTTC
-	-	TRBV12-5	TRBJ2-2	CASGSPTGTTGELFF	TGTGCTAGTGGTTCCCCCACAGGAACCACCGGGGAGCTGTTTTTT
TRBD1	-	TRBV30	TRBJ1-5	CAWSVPQGDQPQHF	TGTGCCTGGAGTGTACCACAGGGGGATCAGCCCCAGCATTTT
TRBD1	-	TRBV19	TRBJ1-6	CASSTDRDSPLHF	TGTGCCAGTAGTACAGACAGGGACTCACCCCTCCACTTT
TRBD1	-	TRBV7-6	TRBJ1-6	CASSPWDRGNSPLHF	TGTGCCAGCAGCCCATGGGACAGGGGTAATTCACCCCTCCACTTT
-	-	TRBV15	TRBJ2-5	CATSSWGETQYF	TGTGCCACCAGCAGCTGGGGAGAGACCCAGTACTTC
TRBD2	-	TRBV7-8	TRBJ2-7	CASSLSSGGPSYEQYF	TGTGCCAGCAGCTTATCCTCGGGGGGGCCCTCCTACGAGCAGTACTTC
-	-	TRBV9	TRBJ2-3	CASSVGQGGDTQYF	TGTGCCAGCAGCGTAGGTCAGGGTGGAGATACGCAGTATTTT
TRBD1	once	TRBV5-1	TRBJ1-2	CASSNGQGVDYGYTF	TGCGCCAGCAGCAACGGACAGGGGGTGGACTATGGCTACACCTTC
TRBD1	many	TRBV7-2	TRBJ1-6	CALLTGIGSPLHF	TGTGCCCTACTGACAGGGATAGGATCACCCCTCCACTTT
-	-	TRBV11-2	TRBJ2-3	CASSSRDTQYF	TGTGCCAGCAGCTCTCGGGATACGCAGTATTTT
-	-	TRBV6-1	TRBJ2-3	CASSGSLLSTDTQYF	TGTGCCAGCAGTGGTAGCCTTTTGAGCACAGATACGCAGTATTTT
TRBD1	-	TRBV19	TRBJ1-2	CERRGGSGYTF	TGTGAACGGAGAGGGGGCAGTGGCTACACCTTC
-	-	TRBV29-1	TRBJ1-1	CSVEDRGTNTEAFF	TGCAGCGTTGAAGATCGTGGCACCAACACTGAAGCTTTCTTT
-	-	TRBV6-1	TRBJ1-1	CASSEERGAATEAFF	TGTGCCAGCAGTGAAGAGAGGGGGGCGGCCACTGAAGCTTTCTTT
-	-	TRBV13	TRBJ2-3	CASSRRRTEPTDTQYF	TGTGCCAGCAGTCGTAGACGGACGGAACCCACAGATACGCAGTATTTT
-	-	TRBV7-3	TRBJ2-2	CASSSGLGTGELFF	TGTGCCAGCAGCTCAGGTTTGGGCACCGGGGAGCTGTTTTTT
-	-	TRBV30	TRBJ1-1	CAWSATYNPGTRF	TGTGCCTGGAGTGCGACCTATAATCCCGGGACAAGATTT
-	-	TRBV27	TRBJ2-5	CASSFAGQETQYF	TGTGCCAGCAGTTTCGCGGGTCAAGAGACCCAGTACTTC
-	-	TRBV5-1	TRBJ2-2	CASSVGSTGELFF	TGCGCCAGCAGTGTCGGTAGCACCGGGGAGCTGTTTTTT
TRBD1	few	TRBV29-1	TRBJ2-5	CSVDPNRGETQYF	TGCAGCGTTGATCCAAACAGGGGAGAGACCCAGTACTTC
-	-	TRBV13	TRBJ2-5	CASSSAAFQETQYF	TGTGCCAGCAGCTCGGCGGCGTTCCAGGAGACCCAGTACTTC
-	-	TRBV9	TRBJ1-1	CASSSDLGTEAFF	TGTGCCAGCAGCTCGGACCTGGGCACTGAAGCTTTCTTT